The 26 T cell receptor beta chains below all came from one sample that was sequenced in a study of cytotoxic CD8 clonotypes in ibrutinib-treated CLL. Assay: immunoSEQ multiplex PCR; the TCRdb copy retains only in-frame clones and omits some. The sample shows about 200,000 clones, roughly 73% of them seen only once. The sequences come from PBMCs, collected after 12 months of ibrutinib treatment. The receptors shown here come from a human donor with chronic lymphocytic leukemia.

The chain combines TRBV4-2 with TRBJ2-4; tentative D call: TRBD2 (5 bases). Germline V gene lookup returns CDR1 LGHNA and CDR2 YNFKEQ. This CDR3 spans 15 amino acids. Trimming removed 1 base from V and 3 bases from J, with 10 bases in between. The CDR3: CASSQVREFKNIQYF. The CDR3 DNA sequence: TGTGCCAGCAGCCAAGTCCGGGAATTCAAAAACATTCAGTACTTC.

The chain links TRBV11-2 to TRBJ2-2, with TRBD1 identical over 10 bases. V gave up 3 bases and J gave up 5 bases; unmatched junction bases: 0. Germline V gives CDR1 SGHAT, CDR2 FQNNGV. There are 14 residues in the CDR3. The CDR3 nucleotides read TGTGCCAGCAGCTTGGACAGGGGGACCGGGGAGCTGTTTTTT. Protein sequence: CASSLDRGTGELFF.

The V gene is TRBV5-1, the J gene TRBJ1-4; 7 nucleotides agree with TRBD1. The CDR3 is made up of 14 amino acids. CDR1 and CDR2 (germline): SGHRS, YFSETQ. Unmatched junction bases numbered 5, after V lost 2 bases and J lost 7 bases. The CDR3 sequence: CASSFARGSEKLFF. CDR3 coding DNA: TGCGCCAGCAGCTTTGCCAGGGGGAGTGAAAAACTGTTTTTT.

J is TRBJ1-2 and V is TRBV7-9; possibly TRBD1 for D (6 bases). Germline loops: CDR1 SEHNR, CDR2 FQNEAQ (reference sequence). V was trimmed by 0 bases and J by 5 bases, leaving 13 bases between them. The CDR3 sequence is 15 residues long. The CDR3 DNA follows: TGTGCCAGCAGCTTAGCGACCGGGGGCGCTTATGGCTACACCTTC. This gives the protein CASSLATGGAYGYTF.

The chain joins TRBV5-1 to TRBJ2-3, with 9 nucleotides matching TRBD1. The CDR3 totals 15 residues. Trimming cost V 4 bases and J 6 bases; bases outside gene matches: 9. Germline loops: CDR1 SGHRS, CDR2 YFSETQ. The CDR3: CASSTGQGGMDTQYF. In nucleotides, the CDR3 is TGCGCCAGCAGCACGGGACAGGGCGGGATGGATACGCAGTATTTT. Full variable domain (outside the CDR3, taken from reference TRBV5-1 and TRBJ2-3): KAGVTQTPRYLIKTRGQQVTLSCSPISGHRSVSWYQQTPGQGLQFLFEYFSETQRNKGNFPGRFSGRQFSNSRSEMNVSTLELGDSALYLCASSTGQGGMDTQYFGPGTRLTVL.

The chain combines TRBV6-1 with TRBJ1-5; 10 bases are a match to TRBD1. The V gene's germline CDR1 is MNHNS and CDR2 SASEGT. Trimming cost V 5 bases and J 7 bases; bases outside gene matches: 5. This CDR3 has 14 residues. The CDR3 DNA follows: TGTGCCAGCAGTCGACAGGGGGCCGGGCAGCCCCAGCATTTT. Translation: CASSRQGAGQPQHF.

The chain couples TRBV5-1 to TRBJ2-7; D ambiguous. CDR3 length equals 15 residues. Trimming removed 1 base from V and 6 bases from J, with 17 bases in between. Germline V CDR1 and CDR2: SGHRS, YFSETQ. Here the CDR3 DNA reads TGCGCCAGCAGCTTGTCTCATGACACCCCTGGCGAGCAGTACTTC. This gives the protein CASSLSHDTPGEQYF.

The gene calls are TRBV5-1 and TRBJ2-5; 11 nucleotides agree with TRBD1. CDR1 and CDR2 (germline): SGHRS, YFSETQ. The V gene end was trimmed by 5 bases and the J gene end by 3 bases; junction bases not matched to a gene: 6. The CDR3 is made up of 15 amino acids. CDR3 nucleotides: TGCGCCAGCAGTTTGATGGGACAGGGGGAAGAGACCCAGTACTTC. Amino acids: CASSLMGQGEETQYF.

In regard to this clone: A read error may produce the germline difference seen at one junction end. The DNA for the CDR3 is TGTGCTAGCAGCTTAGCGGGGCAATACAATGAGCAGTTCTTC. Protein: CASSLAGQYNEQFF. The chain links TRBV7-7 to TRBJ2-1; 8 nucleotides align to TRBD2. Germline V gives CDR1 SSHAT, CDR2 FNYEAQ (reference sequence). The CDR3 runs 14 residues.

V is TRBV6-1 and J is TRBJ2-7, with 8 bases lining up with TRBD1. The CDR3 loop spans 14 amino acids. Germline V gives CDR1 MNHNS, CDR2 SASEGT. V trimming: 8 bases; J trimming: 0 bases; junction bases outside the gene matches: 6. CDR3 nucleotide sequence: TGTGCCAGCGGACCGGACAGGGCCTCCTACGAGCAGTACTTC. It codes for CASGPDRASYEQYF.

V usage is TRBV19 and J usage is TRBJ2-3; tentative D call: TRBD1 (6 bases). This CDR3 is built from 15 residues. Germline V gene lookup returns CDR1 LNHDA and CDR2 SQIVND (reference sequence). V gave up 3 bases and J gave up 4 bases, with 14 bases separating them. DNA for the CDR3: TGTGCCAGTAGTATCCTTCCCAGGGGCTCAGATACGCAGTATTTT. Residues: CASSILPRGSDTQYF.

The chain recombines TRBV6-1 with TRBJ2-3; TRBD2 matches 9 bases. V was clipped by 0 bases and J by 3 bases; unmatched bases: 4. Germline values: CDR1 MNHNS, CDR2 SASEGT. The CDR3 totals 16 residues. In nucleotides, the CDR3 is TGTGCCAGCAGTGAAGCCACCGCGGGAGGGACAGATACGCAGTATTTT. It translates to CASSEATAGGTDTQYF.

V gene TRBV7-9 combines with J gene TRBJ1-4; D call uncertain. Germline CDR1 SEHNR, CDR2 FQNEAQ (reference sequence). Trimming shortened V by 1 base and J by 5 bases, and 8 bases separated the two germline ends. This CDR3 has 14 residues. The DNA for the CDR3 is TGTGCCAGCAGCTTAGGGCAGACAAATGAAAAACTGTTTTTT. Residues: CASSLGQTNEKLFF.

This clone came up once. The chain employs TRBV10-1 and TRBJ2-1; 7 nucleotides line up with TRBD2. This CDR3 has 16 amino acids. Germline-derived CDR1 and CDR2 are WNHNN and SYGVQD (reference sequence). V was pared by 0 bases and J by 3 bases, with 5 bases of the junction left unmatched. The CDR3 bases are TGCGCCAGCAGTGAGTCACCGCGGGAGATCTACAATGAGCAGTTCTTC. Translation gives CASSESPREIYNEQFF.

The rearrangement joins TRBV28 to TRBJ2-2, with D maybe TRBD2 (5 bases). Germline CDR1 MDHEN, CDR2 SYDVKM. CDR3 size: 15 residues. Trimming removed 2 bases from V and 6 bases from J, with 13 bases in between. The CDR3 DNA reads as TGTGCCAGCAGTTTACCGGACTCCCGGGCCGGGGAGCTGTTTTTT. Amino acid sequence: CASSLPDSRAGELFF.

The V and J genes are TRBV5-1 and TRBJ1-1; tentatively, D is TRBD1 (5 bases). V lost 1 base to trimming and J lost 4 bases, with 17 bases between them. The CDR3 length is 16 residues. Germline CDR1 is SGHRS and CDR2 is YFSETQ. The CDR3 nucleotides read TGCGCCAGCAGCTTGTTAAGTAAGGGGCCCAGCACTGAAGCTTTCTTT. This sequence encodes CASSLLSKGPSTEAFF.

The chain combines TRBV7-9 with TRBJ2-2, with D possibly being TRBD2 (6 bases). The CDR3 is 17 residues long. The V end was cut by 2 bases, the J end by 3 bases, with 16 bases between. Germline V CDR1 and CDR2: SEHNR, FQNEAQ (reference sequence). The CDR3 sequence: CASSLRRGNPHTGELFF. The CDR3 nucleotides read TGTGCCAGCAGCTTACGGCGCGGGAATCCCCACACCGGGGAGCTGTTTTTT. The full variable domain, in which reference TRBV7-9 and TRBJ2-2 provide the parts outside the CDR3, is DTGVSQNPRHKITKRGQNVTFRCDPISEHNRLYWYRQTLGQGPEFLTYFQNEAQLEKSRLLSDRFSAERPKGSFSTLEIQRTEQGDSAMYLCASSLRRGNPHTGELFFGEGSRLTVL.

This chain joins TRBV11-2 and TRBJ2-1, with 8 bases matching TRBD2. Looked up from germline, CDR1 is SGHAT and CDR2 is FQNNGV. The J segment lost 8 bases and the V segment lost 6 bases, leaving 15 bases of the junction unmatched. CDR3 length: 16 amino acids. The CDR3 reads CASRLWSGGAPDEQFF. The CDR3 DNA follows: TGTGCCAGCAGACTCTGGTCCGGGGGGGCCCCCGATGAGCAGTTCTTC.

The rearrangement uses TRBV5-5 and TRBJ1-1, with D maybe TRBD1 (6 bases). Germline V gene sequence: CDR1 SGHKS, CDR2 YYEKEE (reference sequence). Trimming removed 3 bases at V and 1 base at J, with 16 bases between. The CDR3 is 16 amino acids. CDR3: CASSWGAATSNTEAFF. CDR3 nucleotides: TGTGCCAGCAGCTGGGGGGCGGCGACATCGAACACTGAAGCTTTCTTT.

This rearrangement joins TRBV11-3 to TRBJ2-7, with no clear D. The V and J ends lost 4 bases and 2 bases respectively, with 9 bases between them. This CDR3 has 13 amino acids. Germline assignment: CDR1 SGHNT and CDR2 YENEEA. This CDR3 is CASSSPPTYEQYF. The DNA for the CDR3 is TGTGCCAGCAGCTCCCCTCCAACCTACGAGCAGTACTTC.

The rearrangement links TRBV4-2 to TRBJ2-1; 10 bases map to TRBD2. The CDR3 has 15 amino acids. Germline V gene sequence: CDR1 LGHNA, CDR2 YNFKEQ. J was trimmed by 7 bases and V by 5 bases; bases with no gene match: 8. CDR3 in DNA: TGTGCCAGCAGCTACGGACTAGCGGTAGGGAATGAGCAGTTCTTC. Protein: CASSYGLAVGNEQFF.

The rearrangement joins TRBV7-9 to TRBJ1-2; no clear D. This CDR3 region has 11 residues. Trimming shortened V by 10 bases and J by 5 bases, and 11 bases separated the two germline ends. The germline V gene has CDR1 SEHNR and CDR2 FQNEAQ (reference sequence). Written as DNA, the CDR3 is TGTGCCACCACTATAGGGTATGGCTACACCTTC. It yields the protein CATTIGYGYTF.

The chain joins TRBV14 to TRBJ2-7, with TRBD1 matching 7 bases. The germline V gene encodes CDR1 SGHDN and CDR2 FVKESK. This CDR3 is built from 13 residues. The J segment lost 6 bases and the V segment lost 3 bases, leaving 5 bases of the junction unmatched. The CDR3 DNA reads TGTGCCAGCAGCCAGGGACAGATTAGCGAGCAGTACTTC. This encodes CASSQGQISEQYF.

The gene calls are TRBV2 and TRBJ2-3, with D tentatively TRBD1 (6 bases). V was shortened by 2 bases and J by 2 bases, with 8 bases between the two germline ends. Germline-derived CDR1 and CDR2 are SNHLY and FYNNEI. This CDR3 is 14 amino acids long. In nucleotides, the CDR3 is TGTGCCAGCAGTGAACAGGGGTACACAGATACGCAGTATTTT. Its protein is CASSEQGYTDTQYF. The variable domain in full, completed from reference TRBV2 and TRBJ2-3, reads EPEVTQTPSHQVTQMGQEVILRCVPISNHLYFYWYRQILGQKVEFLVSFYNNEISEKSEIFDDQFSVERPDGSNFTLKIRSTKLEDSAMYFCASSEQGYTDTQYFGPGTRLTVL.

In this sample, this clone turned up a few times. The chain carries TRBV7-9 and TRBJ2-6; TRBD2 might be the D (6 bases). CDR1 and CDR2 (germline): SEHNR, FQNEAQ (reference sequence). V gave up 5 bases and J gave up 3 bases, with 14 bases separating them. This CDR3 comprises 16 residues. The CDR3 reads CASSKVEGLGANVLTF. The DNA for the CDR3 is TGTGCCAGCAGCAAAGTCGAGGGACTTGGGGCCAACGTCCTGACTTTC.

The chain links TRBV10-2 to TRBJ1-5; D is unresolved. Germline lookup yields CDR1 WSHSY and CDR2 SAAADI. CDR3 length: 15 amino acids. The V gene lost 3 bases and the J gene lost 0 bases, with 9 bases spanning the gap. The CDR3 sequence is CASSETENSNQPQHF. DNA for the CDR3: TGCGCCAGCAGTGAAACAGAAAATAGCAATCAGCCCCAGCATTTT.